These 21 T cell receptor beta chains came from one sample sequenced in a study of CD8 T cells in Susac syndrome. RNA, at about 0.45 to 1 ug, was reverse transcribed with random hexamers. TCRdb called the immunoSEQ multiplex PCR reads again in MiXCR, with one record for every CDR3 protein. The top ten hold 0.2% to 0.25% of the sample, which has fewer than 70,000 distinct CDR3 sequences, 95% seen once. Sequencing was done on a sample of CD8+ T cells from PBMCs. Every receptor here comes from a human donor in good health.

The genes are TRBV25-1 and TRBJ2-6; D is unresolved. CDR1 MGHDK and CDR2 SYGVNS come from the germline V gene. V lost 4 bases and J lost 6, with 10 bases in between. This CDR3 comprises 14 residues. The CDR3, as DNA: TGTGCCAGCAGTGCTTCCCTATCGGCCAACGTCCTGACTTTC. Translating it yields CASSASLSANVLTF.

The chain has TRBV24-1 and TRBJ1-1, with D unclear. V lost 5 bases to trimming and J lost 1 base, with 4 bases between them. CDR1 KGHDR and CDR2 SFDVKD come from the germline V gene. The CDR3 is made up of 12 amino acids. This CDR3 is CATSGGNTEAFF. The DNA for the CDR3 is TGTGCCACCAGTGGGGGGAACACTGAAGCTTTCTTT.

This chain uses TRBV20-1 with TRBJ1-2; D gene ambiguous. The CDR3 is 12 residues long. CDR1 and CDR2 from the germline V gene are DFQATT and SNEGSKA (reference sequence). Trimming took 6 bases from V and 1 from J, leaving 9 bases between them. CDR3 DNA sequence: TGCAGTGCAGATTTACTTAACTATGGCTACACCTTC. It encodes CSADLLNYGYTF.

The chain links TRBV12-3 or TRBV12-4 to TRBJ2-2; perhaps TRBD1 as D (6 bases). The CDR3 loop spans 15 amino acids. V was shortened by 5 bases and J by 5 bases, with 15 bases between the two germline ends. CDR3 region: CASSPRPGTTGELFF. CDR3 nucleotides: TGTGCCAGCAGTCCAAGGCCTGGGACAACCGGGGAGCTGTTTTTT.

The chain has TRBV3-1 and TRBJ1-1; the D is unclear. Germline V gene data show CDR1 as LGHDT and CDR2 as YNNKEL (reference sequence). The CDR3 is 15 residues long. Deletions cut 0 bases from V and 4 bases from J, with 12 bases between. The CDR3, as DNA: TGTGCCAGCAGCCAAGATAGTTTACCCTTCACTGAAGCTTTCTTT. It encodes CASSQDSLPFTEAFF.

The count of this clonotype is one. The genes are TRBV21-1 and TRBJ1-3. TRBV21-1 is reported as a pseudogene. The CDR3 length is 15 residues. CDR3 protein: CASIPLHSTGNTIYF. Written as DNA, the CDR3 is TGTGCCAGCATCCCGTTACACTCAACTGGAAACACCATATATTTT.

The CDR3 sequence: CASSPRQGSAGELFF. CDR3 sequence (DNA): TGCGCCAGCAGCCCCCGACAGGGGTCAGCCGGGGAGCTGTTTTTT. The V and J genes are TRBV4-3 and TRBJ2-2, with 8 bases fitting TRBD1. V dropped 4 bases and J dropped 6; count of bases not matched to a gene: 7. The CDR3 is made up of 15 amino acids. Germline V gives CDR1 LGHNA, CDR2 YSLEER.

The CDR3 protein is CASSQGDRVNTEAFF. The CDR3 DNA reads TGCGCCAGCAGCCAAGGGGACAGGGTGAACACTGAAGCTTTCTTT. V is TRBV4-1 and J is TRBJ1-1, with 9 bases matching TRBD1. V was clipped by 1 base and J by 0 bases; unmatched bases: 0. Germline loops: CDR1 MGHRA, CDR2 YSYEKL. The CDR3 totals 15 residues.

The J gene is TRBJ2-7, the V gene TRBV13, with D possibly matching TRBD2 (5 bases). CDR1 and CDR2 (germline): PRHDT, FYEKMQ (reference sequence). Trimming left V 1 base short and J 3 bases short, with 7 bases between. The CDR3 extends over 13 amino acids. The CDR3: CASSLDRGYEQYF. As DNA, the CDR3 is TGTGCCAGCAGCTTAGACCGGGGCTACGAGCAGTACTTC.

This clonotype was recorded once. The chain links TRBV7-6 to TRBJ2-5, with D perhaps TRBD2 (5 bases). Trimming took 2 bases from V and 4 from J, leaving 8 bases between them. The CDR3 sequence is 13 residues long. Germline assignment: CDR1 SGHVS and CDR2 FNYEAQ. In DNA, the CDR3 is TGTGCCAGCAGCTTATATGCGGGAGAGACCCAGTACTTC. Translation: CASSLYAGETQYF.

The rearrangement links TRBV19 to TRBJ2-7; 7 bases fit TRBD1. The CDR3 has 13 amino acids. Germline V gene sequence: CDR1 LNHDA, CDR2 SQIVND (reference sequence). V lost 5 bases and J lost 6; bases outside the gene matches: 7. In DNA, the CDR3 is TGTGCCAGTAGTGCTGCAGGGGGTCGCGAGCAGTACGTC. This encodes CASSAAGGREQYV.

Only one count was recorded for this clonotype. The chain combines TRBV5-1 with TRBJ1-2, with D tentatively TRBD1 (5 bases). This CDR3 is 13 amino acids long. From germline, CDR1 is SGHRS and CDR2 YFSETQ. The V gene lost 0 bases and the J gene lost 4 bases, with 7 bases spanning the gap. CDR3 sequence: CASSLAGFYGYTF. The DNA for the CDR3 is TGCGCCAGCAGCTTGGCAGGGTTCTATGGCTACACCTTC.

The chain carries TRBV9 and TRBJ2-5; 14 bases line up with TRBD2. Trimming at V came to 3 bases and at J to 0 bases, leaving 4 bases not matched to a gene. Germline lookup yields CDR1 SGDLS and CDR2 YYNGEE. The CDR3 contains 17 residues. The CDR3 spells CASSAGLAGEYQETQYF. The CDR3 bases are TGTGCCAGCAGCGCGGGACTAGCGGGGGAGTACCAAGAGACCCAGTACTTC.

This chain joins TRBV29-1 and TRBJ2-1; D remains ambiguous. Germline lookup yields CDR1 SQVTM and CDR2 ANQGSEA. The CDR3 has 12 amino acids. V lost 6 bases and J lost 9, with 15 bases in between. CDR3 in DNA: TGCAGCGTCCCTGCAGCGACCGGTGAGCAGTTCTTC. Protein sequence: CSVPAATGEQFF.

The chain couples TRBV20-1 to TRBJ2-5; D gene ambiguous. The germline V gene has CDR1 DFQATT and CDR2 SNEGSKA (reference sequence). V was trimmed by 0 bases and J by 2 bases, leaving 10 bases between them. The CDR3 has 14 residues. The DNA of the CDR3 is TGCAGTGCTAGAGAGGGGTGGTGGCAAGAGACCCAGTACTTC. Residues: CSAREGWWQETQYF.

The chain uses TRBV4-1 and TRBJ1-1, with TRBD1 as a possible D gene (6 bases). Trimming removed 1 base at V and 7 bases at J, with 10 bases between. CDR1 is MGHRA, CDR2 YSYEKL, per germline. The CDR3 is 13 residues long. As DNA, the CDR3 is TGCGCCAGCAGCCAAGCAGGGGCGGGTGAAGCTTTCTTT. Its protein product is CASSQAGAGEAFF.

The chain joins TRBV5-1 to TRBJ2-3; tentative D call: TRBD1 (6 bases). The germline gives CDR1 SGHRS, CDR2 YFSETQ. The CDR3 is 13 amino acids. V was pared by 10 bases and J by 1 base, with 13 bases between. Here the CDR3 reads CASTGYGTDTQYF. In DNA, the CDR3 is TGCGCCTCTACAGGGTACGGCACAGATACGCAGTATTTT.

The V call is TRBV7-9, the J call TRBJ1-2; TRBD1 matches at 7 bases. V was pared by 2 bases and J by 3 bases, with 12 bases of the junction left unmatched. From germline, CDR1 is SEHNR and CDR2 FQNEAQ (reference sequence). The CDR3 consists of 17 residues. Here the CDR3 DNA reads TGTGCCAGCAGCTTACCGAAGGACAGGCCCCCATACTATGGCTACACCTTC. Residues: CASSLPKDRPPYYGYTF.

The V and J genes are TRBV6-4 and TRBJ1-1; D call uncertain. Trimming cost V 3 bases and J 7 bases, with 6 bases left between them. The CDR3 extends over 11 amino acids. Germline CDR1 MRHNA, CDR2 SNTAGT. The DNA of the CDR3 is TGTGCCAGCAGTGATGAGCGTGAAGCTTTCTTT. Protein: CASSDEREAFF.

The chain carries TRBV28 and TRBJ2-7; D may be TRBD1 or TRBD2 (5 bases each). CDR3 length equals 13 residues. Germline V gives CDR1 MDHEN, CDR2 SYDVKM. V was trimmed by 4 bases and J by 5 bases, leaving 12 bases between them. DNA of the CDR3: TGTGCCAGCAGTTCGGCTGGGGGACACGAGCAGTACGTC. Its translation: CASSSAGGHEQYV.

The chain joins TRBV13 to TRBJ2-2; tentative D call: TRBD2 (6 bases). Trimming shortened V by 5 bases and J by 7 bases, and 17 bases separated the two germline ends. The CDR3 has 15 residues. Germline V CDR1 and CDR2: PRHDT, FYEKMQ (reference sequence). CDR3 region: CASSPSGGGDGELFF. As DNA, the CDR3 is TGTGCCAGCAGCCCTTCCGGGGGAGGTGACGGGGAGCTGTTTTTT.